Following are 25 T cell receptor beta chains from one sample sequenced in a study of control samples from healthy donors and cancer patients. The protocol was immunoSEQ multiplex PCR, while the TCRdb copy is restricted to in-frame clones and leaves out a portion. Found here are around 150,000 clones, approximately 96% of them singletons; the top ten hold around 8.5%. Sequencing used blood. These TCRs come from a woman aged 40 to 49 in good health.

V and J are TRBV7-8 and TRBJ1-1; D uncertain. This CDR3 is 13 amino acids long. Trimming shortened V by 3 bases and J by 1 base, and 6 bases separated the two germline ends. Germline CDR1 SGHVS, CDR2 FQNEAQ. The CDR3 nucleotides are TGTGCCAGCAGCTTGAGGGAGAACACTGAAGCTTTCTTT. It is translated as CASSLRENTEAFF.

The chain is built from TRBV5-5 and TRBJ1-1, with 7 bases fitting TRBD1. J lost 3 bases, V lost 3 bases, and 2 bases had no gene match. The CDR3 length is 13 residues. CDR1 and CDR2 (germline): SGHKS, YYEKEE (reference sequence). The CDR3 DNA sequence: TGTGCCAGCAGCTCCGACAGGGACACTGAAGCTTTCTTT. This gives the protein CASSSDRDTEAFF.

The gene calls are TRBV6-5 and TRBJ1-1, with TRBD1 as a possible D gene (6 bases). The CDR3 extends over 13 amino acids. Between the trimmed V and J ends, which lost 10 bases and 4 bases, there was a span of 16 bases. The germline V gene has CDR1 MNHEY and CDR2 SVGAGI. The CDR3: CATFYQGLTEAFF. The CDR3 DNA is TGTGCCACATTTTATCAGGGGCTCACTGAAGCTTTCTTT.

The rearrangement joins TRBV7-9 to TRBJ2-7; D unresolved. The CDR3 is made up of 14 amino acids. Trimming took 4 bases from V and 6 from J, leaving 16 bases between them. Germline loops: CDR1 SEHNR, CDR2 FQNEAQ (reference sequence). CDR3 sequence: CASSSTGNQPEQYF. The CDR3 bases are TGTGCCAGCAGCTCAACCGGAAATCAGCCCGAGCAGTACTTC.

A word on this clone: This same CDR3 is encoded by further DNA sequences in the sample. The chain combines TRBV12-3 or TRBV12-4 with TRBJ1-1; maybe TRBD1 (6 bases). The ends were cut back, 5 bases at V and 5 bases at J, with 12 bases in the middle. The CDR3 contains 13 residues. The CDR3: CASSPTGRTEAFF. The CDR3 nucleotides are TGTGCCAGCAGTCCAACAGGGCGAACTGAAGCTTTCTTT.

The chain is built from TRBV10-1 and TRBJ2-1, with D hard to call. In germline, CDR1 is WNHNN, CDR2 SYGVQD (reference sequence). The CDR3 extends over 15 amino acids. The V end was cut by 4 bases, the J end by 0 bases, with 10 bases between. CDR3 DNA sequence: TGCGCCAGCAGTGGCCTCAGAAACTCCTACAATGAGCAGTTCTTC. Translated, it gives CASSGLRNSYNEQFF.

The gene calls are TRBV4-1 and TRBJ1-1; the D gene is possibly TRBD1 (5 bases). The length of the CDR3 is 15 residues. The V end was cut by 4 bases, the J end by 6 bases, with 18 bases between. Germline lookup yields CDR1 MGHRA and CDR2 YSYEKL. CDR3 DNA: TGCGCCAGCAGCCGTTTTGTAATACGGGGGGCTGAAGCTTTCTTT. Translating it yields CASSRFVIRGAEAFF.

The rearrangement links TRBV5-1 to TRBJ1-1; D call uncertain. The germline V and J ends were trimmed by 4 bases and 1 base, with 8 bases remaining between them. The CDR3 length is 13 residues. CDR1 and CDR2 (germline): SGHRS, YFSETQ. The CDR3 bases are TGCGCCAGCAGCCTCCCCGGGAACACTGAAGCTTTCTTT. Translation gives CASSLPGNTEAFF. The full variable domain, in which reference TRBV5-1 and TRBJ1-1 provide the parts outside the CDR3, is KAGVTQTPRYLIKTRGQQVTLSCSPISGHRSVSWYQQTPGQGLQFLFEYFSETQRNKGNFPGRFSGRQFSNSRSEMNVSTLELGDSALYLCASSLPGNTEAFFGQGTRLTVV.

The J gene is TRBJ2-5, the V gene TRBV7-2; D gene unclear. Trimming took off 5 bases at V and 5 bases at J, with 12 bases between the two ends. The CDR3 length is 13 residues. CDR1 is SGHTA and CDR2 is FQGNSA in the germline V gene. The CDR3 is CASSPTAGETQYF. The CDR3 DNA is TGTGCCAGCAGCCCGACGGCCGGGGAGACCCAGTACTTC.

The rearrangement links TRBV5-1 to TRBJ1-2; 8 positions agree with TRBD1. CDR1 and CDR2 from the germline V gene are SGHRS and YFSETQ. V dropped 3 bases and J dropped 2; count of bases not matched to a gene: 9. The CDR3 totals 16 residues. This CDR3 reads CASSYSRDRLNYGYTF. DNA of the CDR3: TGCGCCAGCAGCTACTCCCGGGACAGGCTAAACTATGGCTACACCTTC.

V gene TRBV7-8 combines with J gene TRBJ2-7; TRBD2 matches at 7 bases. Trimming cost V 1 base and J 5 bases; bases outside gene matches: 11. Per the germline V gene, CDR1 is SGHVS and CDR2 is FQNEAQ. This CDR3 spans 16 amino acids. The CDR3 DNA reads as TGTGCCAGCAGCTTAGACCGTGGAGCGGGGACGAACGAGCAGTACTTC. It codes for CASSLDRGAGTNEQYF. The full variable domain, with the rest looked up from reference TRBV7-8 and TRBJ2-7, is GAGVSQSPRYKVAKRGQDVALRCDPISGHVSLFWYQQALGQGPEFLTYFQNEAQLDKSGLPSDRFFAERPEGSVSTLKIQRTQQEDSAVYLCASSLDRGAGTNEQYFGPGTRLTVT.

J is TRBJ2-2 and V is TRBV4-3; 9 nucleotides match TRBD1. Germline V gene lookup returns CDR1 LGHNA and CDR2 YSLEER. The CDR3 totals 17 residues. J lost 6 bases, V lost 0 bases, and 8 bases had no gene match. CDR3 sequence: CASSQEGDRVGSGELFF. The CDR3 DNA follows: TGCGCCAGCAGCCAAGAGGGGGACAGGGTTGGCTCCGGGGAGCTGTTTTTT.

The CDR3 sequence is CASSLSGQGFNSPLHF. CDR3 in DNA: TGTGCCAGCAGCCTTTCGGGACAGGGTTTTAATTCACCCCTCCACTTT. The chain is built from TRBV14 and TRBJ1-6, with 9 bases identical to TRBD1. Germline V CDR1 and CDR2: SGHDN, FVKESK. This CDR3 spans 16 amino acids. Trimming took 4 bases from V and 6 from J; bases not matched to a gene: 7. Full variable domain (rest looked up from reference TRBV14 and TRBJ1-6): EAGVTQFPSHSVIEKGQTVTLRCDPISGHDNLYWYRRVMGKEIKFLLHFVKESKQDESGMPNNRFLAERTGGTYSTLKVQPAELEDSGVYFCASSLSGQGFNSPLHFGNGTRLTVT.

The chain is built from TRBV24-1 and TRBJ2-1; maybe TRBD2 (5 bases). Per germline, CDR1 KGHDR and CDR2 SFDVKD. The CDR3 sequence is 13 residues long. V was cut by 3 bases and J by 7 bases, with 9 bases left in between. The CDR3 DNA reads as TGTGCCACCAGTGATACCCCGGGAAATGAGCAGTTCTTC. Its protein product is CATSDTPGNEQFF.

The chain has TRBV5-1 and TRBJ2-3, with TRBD1 matching over 7 bases. Germline loops: CDR1 SGHRS, CDR2 YFSETQ. The CDR3 consists of 15 residues. Trimming removed 4 bases from V and 0 bases from J; junction bases left unmatched: 5. CDR3 bases: TGCGCCAGCAGCGCCGACAGGGCGAGCACAGATACGCAGTATTTT. This sequence encodes CASSADRASTDTQYF.

The rearrangement joins TRBV7-4 to TRBJ1-6; TRBD1 is a possible D gene (5 bases). Trimming took 1 base from V and 0 from J, leaving 16 bases between them. Germline V gene sequence: CDR1 SGHVT, CDR2 SQSDAQ. This CDR3 is 19 amino acids long. The CDR3 loop is CASSLGDERTSSYNSPLHF. CDR3 coding DNA: TGTGCCAGCAGCTTAGGGGACGAGAGAACGAGCTCCTATAATTCACCCCTCCACTTT.

CDR3 DNA: TGTGCCAGCAGCCTGTGGACAGGGGAGTGGCTAGGCAATCAGCCCCAGCATTTT. This encodes CASSLWTGEWLGNQPQHF. The chain is built from TRBV5-8 and TRBJ1-5, with TRBD1 matching 9 bases. The CDR3 length is 18 residues. The V segment lost 4 bases and the J segment 2 bases; nucleotides outside the gene matches: 13. Germline V gene sequence: CDR1 SGHTS, CDR2 YDEGEE.

This clone has just a few counts. The genes are TRBV27 and TRBJ1-4; D unresolved. V was pared by 3 bases and J by 1 base, with 6 bases between. The CDR3 runs to 14 residues. CDR1 and CDR2 from the germline V gene are MNHEY and SMNVEV (reference sequence). The CDR3 sequence: CASSFMGTNEKLFF. The CDR3 region has the DNA TGTGCCAGCAGTTTCATGGGAACTAATGAAAAACTGTTTTTT. The full variable domain, with the rest looked up from reference TRBV27 and TRBJ1-4, is EAQVTQNPRYLITVTGKKLTVTCSQNMNHEYMSWYRQDPGLGLRQIYYSMNVEVTDKGDVPEGYKVSRKEKRNFPLILESPSPNQTSLYFCASSFMGTNEKLFFGSGTQLSVL.

The table lists this clone with a count of one. The J gene is TRBJ2-1, the V gene TRBV7-3; D perhaps matches TRBD1 (6 bases). V was clipped by 0 bases and J by 6 bases, with 15 bases between them. This CDR3 comprises 16 residues. Germline-derived CDR1 and CDR2 are SGHTA and FQGTGA. CDR3 in DNA: TGTGCCAGCAGCTTAACTGGCAGGGGTTTTTTCAATGAGCAGTTCTTC. As protein: CASSLTGRGFFNEQFF.

The rearrangement joins TRBV4-2 to TRBJ1-1; tentatively, D is TRBD1 (6 bases). The CDR3 has 17 residues. Germline CDR1 reads LGHNA; CDR2 reads YNFKEQ. V gave up 4 bases and J gave up 1 base, with 19 bases separating them. The DNA for the CDR3 is TGTGCCAGCAGCCGAGAGGCTAACAGGGCTACGAACACTGAAGCTTTCTTT. It translates to CASSREANRATNTEAFF.

This chain joins TRBV5-1 and TRBJ2-5, with 8 bases that match TRBD1. The CDR3 covers 15 residues. Germline values: CDR1 SGHRS, CDR2 YFSETQ. After removal of 4 bases from V and 4 bases from J, the junction contained 9 bases not matched to a gene. The DNA of the CDR3 is TGCGCCAGCAGCGTGACAGGGGAGGTTAGAGAGACCCAGTACTTC. Translation gives CASSVTGEVRETQYF.

V and J are TRBV28 and TRBJ1-5; possible D gene TRBD1, 6 bases. The CDR3 runs to 13 residues. CDR1 and CDR2 (germline): MDHEN, SYDVKM. The germline V and J ends were trimmed by 2 bases and 6 bases, with 8 bases remaining between them. The CDR3 reads CASSLTGPQPQHF. The DNA of the CDR3 is TGTGCCAGCAGTTTAACAGGGCCTCAGCCCCAGCATTTT. Full variable domain (rest looked up from reference TRBV28 and TRBJ1-5): DVKVTQSSRYLVKRTGEKVFLECVQDMDHENMFWYRQDPGLGLRLIYFSYDVKMKEKGDIPEGYSVSREKKERFSLILESASTNQTSMYLCASSLTGPQPQHFGDGTRLSIL.

The genes are TRBV10-2 and TRBJ2-3; TRBD2 might be the D (6 bases). V was shortened by 3 bases and J by 3 bases, with 13 bases between the two germline ends. The CDR3 contains 15 residues. Germline loops: CDR1 WSHSY, CDR2 SAAADI. CDR3 region: CASSENRGRTDTQYF. The CDR3 nucleotides read TGCGCCAGCAGTGAAAACCGGGGGAGGACAGATACGCAGTATTTT.

The V gene is TRBV7-2, the J gene TRBJ2-7; D remains ambiguous. V gave up 0 bases and J gave up 0 bases, with 9 bases separating them. CDR1 is SGHTA and CDR2 is FQGNSA in the germline V gene. The CDR3 runs 15 residues. In DNA form, the CDR3 reads TGTGCCAGCAGCTTAGCGGGGTATTCCTCCTACGAGCAGTACTTC. It encodes CASSLAGYSSYEQYF. The whole variable domain, filled in from reference TRBV7-2 and TRBJ2-7, reads GAGVSQSPSNKVTEKGKDVELRCDPISGHTALYWYRQSLGQGLEFLIYFQGNSAPDKSGLPSDRFSAERTGGSVSTLTIQRTQQEDSAVYLCASSLAGYSSYEQYFGPGTRLTVT.

The chain joins TRBV6-4 to TRBJ1-1; maybe TRBD1 (6 bases). The CDR3 is 14 amino acids. The germline gives CDR1 MRHNA, CDR2 SNTAGT. Between the trimmed V and J ends, which lost 6 bases and 0 bases, there was a span of 11 bases. Here the CDR3 reads CASSEQGMNTEAFF. DNA of the CDR3: TGTGCCAGCAGCGAACAGGGAATGAACACTGAAGCTTTCTTT.